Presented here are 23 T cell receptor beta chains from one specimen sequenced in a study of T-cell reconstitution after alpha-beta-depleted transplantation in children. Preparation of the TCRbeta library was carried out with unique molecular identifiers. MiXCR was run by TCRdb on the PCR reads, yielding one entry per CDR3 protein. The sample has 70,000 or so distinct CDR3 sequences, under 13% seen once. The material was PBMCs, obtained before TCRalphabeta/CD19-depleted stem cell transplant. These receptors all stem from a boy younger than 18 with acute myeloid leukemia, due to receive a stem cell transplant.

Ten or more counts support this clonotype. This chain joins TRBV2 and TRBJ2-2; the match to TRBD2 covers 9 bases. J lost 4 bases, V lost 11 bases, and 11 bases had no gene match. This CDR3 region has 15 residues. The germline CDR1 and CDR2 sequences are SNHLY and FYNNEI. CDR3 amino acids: CASVGRREGTGELFF. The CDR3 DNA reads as TGTGCCTCCGTAGGACGGCGGGAGGGCACCGGGGAGCTGTTTTTT.

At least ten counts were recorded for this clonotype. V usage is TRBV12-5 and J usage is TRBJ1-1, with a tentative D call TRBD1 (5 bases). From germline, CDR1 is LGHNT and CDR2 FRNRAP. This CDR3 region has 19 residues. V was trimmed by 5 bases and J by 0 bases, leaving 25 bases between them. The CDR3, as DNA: TGTGCTAGTGGTCCCCCCTTGAAATACAGGATTAACATGAACACTGAAGCTTTCTTT. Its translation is CASGPPLKYRINMNTEAFF.

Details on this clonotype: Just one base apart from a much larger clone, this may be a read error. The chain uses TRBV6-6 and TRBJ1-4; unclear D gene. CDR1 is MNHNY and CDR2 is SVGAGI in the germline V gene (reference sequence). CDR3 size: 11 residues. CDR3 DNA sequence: TGTGCCAGCAGCGTAAATGAAAAACAGTTTTTT. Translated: CASSVNEKQFF.

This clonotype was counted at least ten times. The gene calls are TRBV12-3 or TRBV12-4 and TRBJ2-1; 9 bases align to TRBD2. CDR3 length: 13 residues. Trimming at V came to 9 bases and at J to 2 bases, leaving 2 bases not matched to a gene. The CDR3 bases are TGTGCCAGTCTAGCGGGAACCTACAATGAGCAGTTCTTC. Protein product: CASLAGTYNEQFF.

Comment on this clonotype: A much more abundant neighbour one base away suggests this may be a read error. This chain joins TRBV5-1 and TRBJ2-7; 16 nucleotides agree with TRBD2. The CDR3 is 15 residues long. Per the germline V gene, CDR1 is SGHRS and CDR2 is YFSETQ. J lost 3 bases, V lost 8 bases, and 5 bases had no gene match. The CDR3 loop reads CARGLAGGLVYEQYF. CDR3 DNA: TGCGCCAGGGGACTAGCGGGAGGGCTGGTCTACGAGCAGTACTTC.

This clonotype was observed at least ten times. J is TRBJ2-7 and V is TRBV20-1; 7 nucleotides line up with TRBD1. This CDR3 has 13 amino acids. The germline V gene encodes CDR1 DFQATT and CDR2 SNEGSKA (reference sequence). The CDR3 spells CGPGTAPSYEQYV. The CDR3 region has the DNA TGCGGCCCAGGGACAGCACCTTCCTACGAGCAGTACGTC.

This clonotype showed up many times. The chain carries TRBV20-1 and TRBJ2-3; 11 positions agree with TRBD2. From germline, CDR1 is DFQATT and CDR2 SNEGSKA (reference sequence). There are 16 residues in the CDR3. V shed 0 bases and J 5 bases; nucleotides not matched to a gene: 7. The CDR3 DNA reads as TGCAGTGCTAGAGATCGGGCTAGCGGGAGGATAGATACGCAGTATTTT. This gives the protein CSARDRASGRIDTQYF.

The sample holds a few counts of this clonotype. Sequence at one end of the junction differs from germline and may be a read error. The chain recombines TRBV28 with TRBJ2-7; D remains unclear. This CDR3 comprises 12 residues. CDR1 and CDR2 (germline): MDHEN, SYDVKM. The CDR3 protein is CASSSNHPADDF. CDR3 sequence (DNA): TGTGCCAGCAGCTCTAACCATCCTGCGGACGACTTC.

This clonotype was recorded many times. The CDR3 nucleotides read TGTGCCAGCAGCCCACTAAAAGATACGCAGTATTTT. This codes for CASSPLKDTQYF. V and J are TRBV7-8 and TRBJ2-3, with D uncertain. This CDR3 contains 12 residues. The germline V and J ends were trimmed by 5 bases and 5 bases, with 8 bases remaining between them. CDR1 and CDR2 (germline): SGHVS, FQNEAQ.

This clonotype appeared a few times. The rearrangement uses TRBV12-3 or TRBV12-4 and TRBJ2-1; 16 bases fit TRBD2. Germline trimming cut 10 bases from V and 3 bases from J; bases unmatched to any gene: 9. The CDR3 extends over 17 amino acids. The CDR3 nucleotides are TGTGCCACCGACGGGACTAGCGGGAGGGAAAACTACAATGAGCAGTTCTTC. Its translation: CATDGTSGRENYNEQFF.

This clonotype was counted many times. The chain's CDR3 is CASSRRLDSPLHF. The CDR3 DNA reads as TGTGCCAGCAGCCGGAGATTAGATTCACCCCTCCACTTT. The gene calls are TRBV4-2 and TRBJ1-6; no firm D call. Looked up from germline, CDR1 is LGHNA and CDR2 is YNFKEQ. V lost 4 bases and J lost 8, with 9 bases in between. CDR3 length: 13 amino acids.

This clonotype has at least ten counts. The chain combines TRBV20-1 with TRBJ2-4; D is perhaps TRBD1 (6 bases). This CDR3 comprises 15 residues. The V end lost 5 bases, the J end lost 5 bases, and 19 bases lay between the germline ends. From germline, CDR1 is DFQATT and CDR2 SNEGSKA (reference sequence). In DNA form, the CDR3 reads TGCAGTGCTTCCATGCGCAAGGGGACACAAAACATTCAGTACTTC. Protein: CSASMRKGTQNIQYF.

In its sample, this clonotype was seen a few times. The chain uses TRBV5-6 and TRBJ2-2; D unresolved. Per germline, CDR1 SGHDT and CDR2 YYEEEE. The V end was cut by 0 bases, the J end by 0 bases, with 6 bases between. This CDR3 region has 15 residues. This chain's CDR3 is CASSLDISNTGELFF. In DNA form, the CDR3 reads TGTGCCAGCAGCTTGGACATATCGAACACCGGGGAGCTGTTTTTT.

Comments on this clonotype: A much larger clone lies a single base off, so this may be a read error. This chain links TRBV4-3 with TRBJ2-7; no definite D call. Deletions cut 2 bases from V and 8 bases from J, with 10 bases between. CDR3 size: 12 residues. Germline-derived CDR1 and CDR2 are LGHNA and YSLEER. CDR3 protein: CASSQSGRQQYF. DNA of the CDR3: TGCGCCAGCAGCCAATCCGGGCGGCAGCAGTACTTC.

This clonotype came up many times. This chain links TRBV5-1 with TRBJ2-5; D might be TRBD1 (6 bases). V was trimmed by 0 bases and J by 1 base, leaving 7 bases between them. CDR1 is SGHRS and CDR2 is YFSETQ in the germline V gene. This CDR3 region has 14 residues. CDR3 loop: CASSLGTAQETQYF. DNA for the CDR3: TGCGCCAGCAGCTTGGGGACAGCCCAAGAGACCCAGTACTTC. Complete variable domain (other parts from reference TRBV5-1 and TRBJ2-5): KAGVTQTPRYLIKTRGQQVTLSCSPISGHRSVSWYQQTPGQGLQFLFEYFSETQRNKGNFPGRFSGRQFSNSRSEMNVSTLELGDSALYLCASSLGTAQETQYFGPGTRLLVL.

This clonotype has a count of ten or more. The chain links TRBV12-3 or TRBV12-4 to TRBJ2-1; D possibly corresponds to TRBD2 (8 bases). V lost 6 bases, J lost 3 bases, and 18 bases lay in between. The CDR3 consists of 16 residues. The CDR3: CASSQGGGGYYNEQFF. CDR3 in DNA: TGTGCCAGCAGCCAGGGGGGCGGGGGGTACTACAATGAGCAGTTCTTC.

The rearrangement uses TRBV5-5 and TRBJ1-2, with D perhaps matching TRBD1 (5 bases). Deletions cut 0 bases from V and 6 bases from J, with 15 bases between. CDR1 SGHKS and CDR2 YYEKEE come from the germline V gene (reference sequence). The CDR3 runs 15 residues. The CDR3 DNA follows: TGTGCCAGCAGCTTGGCCGCGGGACCGAAAAATGGCTACACCTTC. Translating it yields CASSLAAGPKNGYTF.

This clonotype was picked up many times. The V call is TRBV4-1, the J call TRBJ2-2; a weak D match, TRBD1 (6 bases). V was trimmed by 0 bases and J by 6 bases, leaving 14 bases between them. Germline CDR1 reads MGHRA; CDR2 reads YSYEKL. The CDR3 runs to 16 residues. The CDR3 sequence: CASSQDTAGASGELFF. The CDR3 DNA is TGCGCCAGCAGCCAAGATACCGCAGGGGCCTCCGGGGAGCTGTTTTTT.

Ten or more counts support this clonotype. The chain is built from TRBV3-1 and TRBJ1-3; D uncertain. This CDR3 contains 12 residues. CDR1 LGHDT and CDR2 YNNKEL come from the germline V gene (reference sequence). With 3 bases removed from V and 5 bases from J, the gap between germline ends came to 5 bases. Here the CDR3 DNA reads TGTGCCAGCAGCCAGGGGAGAAACACCATATATTTT. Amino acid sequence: CASSQGRNTIYF.

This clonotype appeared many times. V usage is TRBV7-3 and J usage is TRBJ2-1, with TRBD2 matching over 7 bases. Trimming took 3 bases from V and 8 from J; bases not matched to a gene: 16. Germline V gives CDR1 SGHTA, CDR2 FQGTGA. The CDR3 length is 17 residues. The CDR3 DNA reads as TGTGCCAGCAGCTTTTATTTTTCGGGGGAGGGCCAATATGAGCAGTTCTTC. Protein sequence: CASSFYFSGEGQYEQFF.

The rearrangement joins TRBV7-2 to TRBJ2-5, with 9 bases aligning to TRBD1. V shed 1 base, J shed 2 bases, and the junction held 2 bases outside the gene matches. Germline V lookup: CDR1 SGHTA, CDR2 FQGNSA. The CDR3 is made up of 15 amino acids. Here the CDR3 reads CASSLEGTGQETQYF. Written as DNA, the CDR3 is TGTGCCAGCAGCTTAGAGGGGACAGGGCAAGAGACCCAGTACTTC. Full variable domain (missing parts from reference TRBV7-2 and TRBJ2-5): GAGVSQSPSNKVTEKGKDVELRCDPISGHTALYWYRQSLGQGLEFLIYFQGNSAPDKSGLPSDRFSAERTGGSVSTLTIQRTQQEDSAVYLCASSLEGTGQETQYFGPGTRLLVL.

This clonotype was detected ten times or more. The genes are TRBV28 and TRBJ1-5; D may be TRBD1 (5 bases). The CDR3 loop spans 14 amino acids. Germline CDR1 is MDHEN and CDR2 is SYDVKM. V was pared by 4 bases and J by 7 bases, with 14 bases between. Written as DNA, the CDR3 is TGTGCCAGCAGTTCCCGACGGGGCCCACAGCCCCAGCATTTT. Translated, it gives CASSSRRGPQPQHF.

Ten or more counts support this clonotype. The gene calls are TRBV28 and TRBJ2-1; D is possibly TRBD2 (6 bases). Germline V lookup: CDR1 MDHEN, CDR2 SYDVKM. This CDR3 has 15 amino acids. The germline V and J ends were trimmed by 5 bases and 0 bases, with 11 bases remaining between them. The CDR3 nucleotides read TGTGCCAGCAGTCACGGGACTCCCTCCTACAATGAGCAGTTCTTC. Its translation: CASSHGTPSYNEQFF.